The rows below give T cell receptor beta chains drawn from one sample of a study of blood T cell repertoires in COVID-19. Measured with immunoSEQ multiplex PCR; TCRdb has only the in-frame clones, and not every one. The table lists 150,000 to 200,000 clones, roughly 80% of them singletons. Sequencing was done on a sample of PBMCs or T cells enriched from blood (not recorded which). The receptors shown here come from a man in his forties or fifties who had recovered from COVID-19. CDR3s include the opening cysteine and the closing phenylalanine or tryptophan. A D gene is named only where the DNA matches it firmly. Size is omitted from some rows. Given values are once, few, many or a class for expanded clones.

clone_size: .; v_call: TRBV6-2/TRBV6-3; d_call: TRBD2; j_call: TRBJ2-3; cdr3_nt: TGTGCCAGCAGTGCGAGCGGGGGGAGCACAGATACGCAGTATTTT; cdr3_aa: CASSASGGSTDTQYF
clone_size: .; v_call: TRBV2; d_call: TRBD1; j_call: TRBJ2-7; cdr3_nt: TGTGCCAGCATGGTTATGACAGGGGACTACGAGCAGTACTTC; cdr3_aa: CASMVMTGDYEQYF
clone_size: .; v_call: TRBV6-5; d_call: .; j_call: TRBJ1-1; cdr3_nt: TGTGCCAGCAGTTCTGTGGAGGGCACTGAAGCTTTCTTT; cdr3_aa: CASSSVEGTEAFF
clone_size: .; v_call: TRBV6-1; d_call: TRBD1; j_call: TRBJ1-3; cdr3_nt: TGTGCCAGCAGTGAAGCGGCCGGGACAGGGTTTGGAAACACCATATATTTT; cdr3_aa: CASSEAAGTGFGNTIYF
clone_size: .; v_call: TRBV28; d_call: TRBD1; j_call: TRBJ1-2; cdr3_nt: TGTGCCAGCAGTTTTCGGGACAGGGTTATCTATGGCTACACCTTC; cdr3_aa: CASSFRDRVIYGYTF
clone_size: .; v_call: TRBV10-3; d_call: TRBD1; j_call: TRBJ1-1; cdr3_nt: TGTGCCATCATCCGGACAGGGGATGGGCCGAACACTGAAGCTTTCTTT; cdr3_aa: CAIIRTGDGPNTEAFF
clone_size: .; v_call: TRBV3-1/TRBV3-2; d_call: .; j_call: TRBJ1-6; cdr3_nt: TGTGCCAGCAGCCAAGAGGGCCCCCTCCACTTT; cdr3_aa: CASSQEGPLHF
clone_size: .; v_call: TRBV5-1; d_call: .; j_call: TRBJ2-3; cdr3_nt: TGCGCCAGCAGCTTAACAGGGTACTCGGGAGATACGCAGTATTTT; cdr3_aa: CASSLTGYSGDTQYF
clone_size: .; v_call: TRBV28; d_call: .; j_call: TRBJ1-5; cdr3_nt: .; cdr3_aa: CASSSSGDQPQHF
clone_size: .; v_call: TRBV19; d_call: .; j_call: TRBJ2-6; cdr3_nt: TGTGCCAGTACCACCTCGGGGTTGGGCTCGGGGGCCAACGTCCTGACTTTC; cdr3_aa: CASTTSGLGSGANVLTF
clone_size: .; v_call: TRBV24-1; d_call: TRBD2; j_call: TRBJ2-1; cdr3_nt: TGTGCCACCAGTGATCGACTAGCGGGGGGGCTCGTGTATGAGCAGTTCTTC; cdr3_aa: CATSDRLAGGLVYEQFF
clone_size: .; v_call: TRBV5-6; d_call: TRBD1; j_call: TRBJ1-2; cdr3_nt: TGTGCCAGCAGCCCTTGGACAGGGGGCGGCTACACCTTC; cdr3_aa: CASSPWTGGGYTF
clone_size: .; v_call: TRBV29-1; d_call: .; j_call: TRBJ1-1; cdr3_nt: TGCAGCGTTGGTAGATTGAACACTGAAGCTTTCTTT; cdr3_aa: CSVGRLNTEAFF
clone_size: .; v_call: TRBV3-1/TRBV3-2; d_call: .; j_call: TRBJ1-6; cdr3_nt: TGTGCCAGCAGCCAAGCCTACGGTTCACCCCTCCACTTT; cdr3_aa: CASSQAYGSPLHF
clone_size: .; v_call: TRBV29-1; d_call: .; j_call: TRBJ2-7; cdr3_nt: TGCAGCGTTGTGGTCGGGGTTTCCTACGAGCAGTACTTC; cdr3_aa: CSVVVGVSYEQYF
clone_size: .; v_call: TRBV2; d_call: TRBD1; j_call: TRBJ2-5; cdr3_nt: TGTGCCAGCAGTAGGGACAGGGGGGAACTTGAGACCCAGTACTTC; cdr3_aa: CASSRDRGELETQYF
clone_size: once; v_call: TRBV24-1; d_call: .; j_call: TRBJ1-5; cdr3_nt: TGTGCCACCAGTGACTCAGATAGCAATCAGCCCCAGCATTTT; cdr3_aa: CATSDSDSNQPQHF
clone_size: .; v_call: TRBV19; d_call: TRBD1; j_call: TRBJ1-1; cdr3_nt: TGTGCCAGTAGTCTTGGACAGGGGGTCGGGACTGAAGCTTTCTTT; cdr3_aa: CASSLGQGVGTEAFF
clone_size: .; v_call: TRBV4-3; d_call: .; j_call: TRBJ1-1; cdr3_nt: TGCGCCAGCAGCCAAGAGTATACAGATCTCACTGAAGCTTTCTTT; cdr3_aa: CASSQEYTDLTEAFF
clone_size: medium-sized; v_call: TRBV2; d_call: TRBD1; j_call: TRBJ1-6; cdr3_nt: TGTGCCAGCAGTGAACAGAGCAGGGGGCGCAGGACCCCCACCCTCCACTTT; cdr3_aa: CASSEQSRGRRTPTLHF
clone_size: .; v_call: TRBV7-2; d_call: TRBD1; j_call: TRBJ2-1; cdr3_nt: TGTGCCAGCAGCTTAAGACGCCAGGGGGCCTACAATGAGCAGTTCTTC; cdr3_aa: CASSLRRQGAYNEQFF
clone_size: .; v_call: TRBV7-2; d_call: .; j_call: TRBJ1-2; cdr3_nt: TGTGCCAGCAGCCCCCCGACCGGGGAAGACTATGGCTACACCTTC; cdr3_aa: CASSPPTGEDYGYTF
clone_size: .; v_call: TRBV9; d_call: TRBD1; j_call: TRBJ1-2; cdr3_nt: TGTGCCAGCAGCCCCGCCATCGAGACAGGGAATAATGGCTACACCTTC; cdr3_aa: CASSPAIETGNNGYTF
clone_size: .; v_call: TRBV5-1; d_call: TRBD2; j_call: TRBJ2-5; cdr3_nt: TGCGCCAGCAGCTTGTGGGGGACCCTTAGCGGGGGTACACAAGAGACCCAGTACTTC; cdr3_aa: CASSLWGTLSGGTQETQYF
clone_size: .; v_call: TRBV4-3; d_call: TRBD1; j_call: TRBJ1-2; cdr3_nt: TGCGCCAGCAGCCAAGTGATCGCCCTCGGGACAGGGTACACCTTC; cdr3_aa: CASSQVIALGTGYTF
clone_size: .; v_call: TRBV7-3; d_call: TRBD2; j_call: TRBJ2-3; cdr3_nt: TGTGCCAGCAGCTTAAGCCTAGCGGGGGGCGGTGGTACGCAGTATTTT; cdr3_aa: CASSLSLAGGGGTQYF
clone_size: .; v_call: TRBV5-1; d_call: TRBD1; j_call: TRBJ1-4; cdr3_nt: TGCGCCAGCAGCTTAGACAGGGGAAATGAAAAACTGTTTTTT; cdr3_aa: CASSLDRGNEKLFF
clone_size: .; v_call: TRBV9; d_call: .; j_call: TRBJ2-7; cdr3_nt: TGTGCCAGCAGCCCCCACACAGGGTCCTACGAGCAGTACTTC; cdr3_aa: CASSPHTGSYEQYF
clone_size: .; v_call: TRBV25-1; d_call: .; j_call: TRBJ1-4; cdr3_nt: TGTGCCAGCAGTTTACAGGGTCCAAGTCGGGAAAAACTGTTTTTT; cdr3_aa: CASSLQGPSREKLFF
clone_size: .; v_call: TRBV3-1/TRBV3-2; d_call: TRBD2; j_call: TRBJ2-7; cdr3_nt: TGTGCCAGCAGCCAAGAAAGGTCTGGGGCTAGCGGGCCCTACGAGCAGTACTTC; cdr3_aa: CASSQERSGASGPYEQYF
clone_size: .; v_call: TRBV12-3/TRBV12-4; d_call: .; j_call: TRBJ1-1; cdr3_nt: TGTGCCAGCAGCTTAAGGAGGAACACTGAAGCTTTCTTT; cdr3_aa: CASSLRRNTEAFF
clone_size: many; v_call: TRBV27; d_call: TRBD2; j_call: TRBJ2-7; cdr3_nt: TGTGCCAGCAGTGCGATCGGGACTAGCGGGGCTACCTACGAGCAGTACTTC; cdr3_aa: CASSAIGTSGATYEQYF
clone_size: .; v_call: TRBV4-2; d_call: TRBD2; j_call: TRBJ2-1; cdr3_nt: TGTGCCAGCAGCCAAGATCTGACTAGCGGTCCTTACAATGAGCAGTTCTTC; cdr3_aa: CASSQDLTSGPYNEQFF
clone_size: .; v_call: TRBV2; d_call: TRBD1; j_call: TRBJ2-1; cdr3_nt: TGTGCCAGCAGTGTTCGGACAGGGAGGAGTGAGCAGTTCTTC; cdr3_aa: CASSVRTGRSEQFF
clone_size: .; v_call: TRBV7-6; d_call: TRBD2; j_call: TRBJ2-3; cdr3_nt: TGTGCCAGCAGCTACGGACTAGCGGGGAGCACAGATACGCAGTATTTT; cdr3_aa: CASSYGLAGSTDTQYF
clone_size: .; v_call: TRBV25-1; d_call: .; j_call: TRBJ2-5; cdr3_nt: TGTGCCAGCAGTACAAGGGGAGAGACCCAGTACTTC; cdr3_aa: CASSTRGETQYF
clone_size: few; v_call: TRBV18; d_call: .; j_call: TRBJ2-2; cdr3_nt: TGTGCCAGCTCACCCGGACTTCAGGCCGGGGAGCTGTTTTTT; cdr3_aa: CASSPGLQAGELFF
clone_size: few; v_call: TRBV14; d_call: .; j_call: TRBJ2-7; cdr3_nt: TGTGCCAGCAGCCAAGGTGCGGCGCGGGGGCAGTACTTC; cdr3_aa: CASSQGAARGQYF
clone_size: .; v_call: TRBV6-5; d_call: TRBD2; j_call: TRBJ2-7; cdr3_nt: TGTGCCAGCAGAAGACTAGCGGAGAACTACGAGCAGTACTTC; cdr3_aa: CASRRLAENYEQYF
clone_size: .; v_call: TRBV4-2; d_call: .; j_call: TRBJ2-3; cdr3_nt: TGTGCCAGCAGCCAAGGATTTTCAGGTCCGGCAGATACGCAGTATTTT; cdr3_aa: CASSQGFSGPADTQYF
clone_size: .; v_call: TRBV18; d_call: .; j_call: TRBJ2-7; cdr3_nt: TGTGCCAGCTCACAACCGGGACACCCAACTTCCTACGAGCAGTACTTC; cdr3_aa: CASSQPGHPTSYEQYF
clone_size: few; v_call: TRBV7-9; d_call: TRBD1; j_call: TRBJ1-2; cdr3_nt: TGTGCCAGCAGCTTGGGGACAGGGGTTTATTCTAACTATGGCTACACCTTC; cdr3_aa: CASSLGTGVYSNYGYTF
clone_size: once; v_call: TRBV7-9; d_call: .; j_call: TRBJ1-1; cdr3_nt: TGTGCCAGCAGCTTATCGGACACTGAAGCTTTCTTT; cdr3_aa: CASSLSDTEAFF